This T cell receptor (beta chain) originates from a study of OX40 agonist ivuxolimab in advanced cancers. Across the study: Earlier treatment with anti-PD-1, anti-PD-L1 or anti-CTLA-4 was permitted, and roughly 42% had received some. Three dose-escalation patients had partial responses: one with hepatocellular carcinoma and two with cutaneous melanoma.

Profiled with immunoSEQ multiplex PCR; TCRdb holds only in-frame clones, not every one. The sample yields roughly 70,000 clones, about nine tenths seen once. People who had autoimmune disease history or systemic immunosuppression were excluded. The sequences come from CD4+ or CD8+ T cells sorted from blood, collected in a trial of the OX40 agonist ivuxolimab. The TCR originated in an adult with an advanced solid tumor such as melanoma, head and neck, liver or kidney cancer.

CDR3 nucleotides: TGCGCCAGCAGCGGCCGGGACAGGGTCTACACCTTC. It translates to CASSGRDRVYTF. This chain links TRBV4-1 with TRBJ1-2; 9 bases match TRBD1. This CDR3 has 12 residues. Looked up from germline, CDR1 is MGHRA and CDR2 is YSYEKL. V lost 5 bases to trimming and J lost 10 bases; unmatched junction nucleotides: 5.